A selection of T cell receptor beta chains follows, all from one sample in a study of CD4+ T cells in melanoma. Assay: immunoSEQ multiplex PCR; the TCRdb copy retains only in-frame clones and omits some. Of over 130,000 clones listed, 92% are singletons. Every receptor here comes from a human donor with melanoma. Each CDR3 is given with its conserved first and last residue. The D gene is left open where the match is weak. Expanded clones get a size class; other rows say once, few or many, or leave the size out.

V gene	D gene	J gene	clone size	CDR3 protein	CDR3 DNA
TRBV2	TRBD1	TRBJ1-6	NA	CASRRAGQNSPLHF	TGTGCCAGCAGGAGAGCGGGACAGAATTCACCCCTCCACTTT
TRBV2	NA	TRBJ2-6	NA	CASSATSGANVLTF	TGTGCCAGCAGTGCTACCTCTGGGGCCAACGTCCTGACTTTC
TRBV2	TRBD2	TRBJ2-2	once	CARRLGRGANTGELFF	TGTGCCAGAAGGTTGGGGCGGGGGGCTAACACCGGGGAGCTGTTTTTT
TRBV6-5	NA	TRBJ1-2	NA	CATVGPGGYTF	TGTGCCACGGTAGGGCCGGGAGGCTACACCTTC
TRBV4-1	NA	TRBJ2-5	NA	CASSQTSDTTETQYF	TGCGCCAGCAGCCAAACTAGTGATACCACGGAGACCCAGTACTTC
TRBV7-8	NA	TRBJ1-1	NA	CASSLAGVNTEAFF	TGTGCCAGCAGCTTAGCGGGGGTGAACACTGAAGCTTTCTTT
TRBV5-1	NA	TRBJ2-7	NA	CASRLSEGGAYEQYF	TGCGCCAGCAGGTTGTCGGAGGGGGGCGCCTACGAGCAGTACTTC
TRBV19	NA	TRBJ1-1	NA	CASSVFGPNEAFF	TGTGCCAGTAGCGTCTTCGGGCCAAATGAAGCTTTCTTT
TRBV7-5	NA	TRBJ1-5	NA	CARSLGRTTVSNQPQHF	TGTGCCAGAAGCCTAGGACGGACCACTGTTAGCAATCAGCCCCAGCATTTT
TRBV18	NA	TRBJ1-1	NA	CASFPTGQHAEAFF	TGTGCCAGCTTCCCCACTGGACAGCACGCTGAAGCTTTCTTT
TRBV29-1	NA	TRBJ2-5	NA	CSVEAPRGAETQYF	TGCAGCGTTGAAGCGCCCCGAGGGGCGGAGACCCAGTACTTC
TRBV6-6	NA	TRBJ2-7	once	CASRSTAYEQYF	TGTGCCAGCAGATCCACAGCTTACGAGCAGTACTTC
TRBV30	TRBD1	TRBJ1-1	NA	CAWSVGGQLYEAFF	TGTGCCTGGAGTGTTGGGGGACAGCTCTATGAAGCTTTCTTT
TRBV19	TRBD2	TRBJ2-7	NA	CASSPLGQRGYEQYF	TGTGCCAGTAGTCCTCTGGGTCAGCGGGGCTACGAGCAGTACTTC
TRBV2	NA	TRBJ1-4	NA	CASRWQPQRGEKLFF	TGTGCCAGCAGGTGGCAACCCCAAAGGGGGGAAAAACTGTTTTTT
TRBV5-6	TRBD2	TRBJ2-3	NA	CASSRTSGGLSTDTQYF	TGTGCCAGCAGTCGGACTAGCGGGGGGCTGAGCACAGATACGCAGTATTTT
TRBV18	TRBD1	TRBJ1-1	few	CASSPFRDRAPNTEAFF	TGTGCCAGCTCACCTTTCCGGGACAGGGCCCCGAACACTGAAGCTTTCTTT
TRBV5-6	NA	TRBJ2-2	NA	CASSLGAVGTGELFF	TGTGCCAGCAGCTTAGGAGCGGTGGGCACCGGGGAGCTGTTTTTT
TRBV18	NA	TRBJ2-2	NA	CASSPAGGHGGELFF	TGTGCCAGCTCACCAGCCGGGGGGCACGGCGGGGAGCTGTTTTTT
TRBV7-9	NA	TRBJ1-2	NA	CASSPGPSVGYTF	TGTGCCAGCAGCCCCGGGCCCAGTGTGGGCTACACCTTC
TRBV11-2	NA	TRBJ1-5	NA	CASSRGWVGNQPQHF	TGTGCCAGCAGTAGAGGGTGGGTTGGCAATCAGCCCCAGCATTTT
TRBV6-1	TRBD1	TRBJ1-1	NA	CASSESRTGLRGAFF	TGTGCCAGCAGTGAAAGTCGGACAGGGTTGAGGGGAGCTTTCTTT
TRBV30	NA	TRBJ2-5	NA	CAWAGTAWETQYF	TGTGCCTGGGCGGGGACAGCCTGGGAGACCCAGTACTTC
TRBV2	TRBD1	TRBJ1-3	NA	CARKDRRTGNTIYF	TGTGCCAGGAAGGACAGGCGTACTGGAAACACCATATATTTT
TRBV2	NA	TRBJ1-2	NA	CASKIMGLNYGYTF	TGTGCCAGTAAGATCATGGGTCTGAACTATGGCTACACCTTC
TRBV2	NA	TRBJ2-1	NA	CASATGRWRDEQFF	TGTGCCAGCGCCACGGGGCGTTGGCGGGATGAGCAGTTCTTC
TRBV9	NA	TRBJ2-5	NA	CASSVGVPTTPETQYF	TGTGCCAGCAGCGTAGGTGTCCCCACTACCCCAGAGACCCAGTACTTC
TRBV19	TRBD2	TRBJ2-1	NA	CASSIAAGGSYNEQFF	TGTGCCAGTAGTATAGCGGCGGGGGGCTCCTACAATGAGCAGTTCTTC
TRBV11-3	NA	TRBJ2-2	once	CASSLGSGELFF	TGTGCCAGCAGCTTAGGTTCCGGGGAGCTGTTTTTT
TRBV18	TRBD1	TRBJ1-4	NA	CASSDFGTGGEKLFF	TGTGCCAGCTCAGACTTCGGGACAGGGGGGGAAAAACTGTTTTTT
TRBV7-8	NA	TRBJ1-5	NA	CASSNWASRGNQPQHF	TGTGCCAGCAGCAACTGGGCAAGTCGGGGCAATCAGCCCCAGCATTTT
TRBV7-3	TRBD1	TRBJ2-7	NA	CASSLQGASEQYF	TGTGCCAGCAGCCTCCAGGGGGCGAGTGAGCAGTACTTC
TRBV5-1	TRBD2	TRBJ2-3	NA	CASRTGTSGGGTDTQYF	TGCGCCAGCAGAACCGGGACTAGCGGGGGAGGGACAGATACGCAGTATTTT
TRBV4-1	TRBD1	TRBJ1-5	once	CASSTTGVGNQPQHF	TGCGCCAGCAGCACTACAGGGGTAGGCAATCAGCCCCAGCATTTT
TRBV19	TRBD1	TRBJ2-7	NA	CASSQGQGGYEQYF	TGTGCCAGTAGCCAGGGACAGGGCGGCTACGAGCAGTACTTC
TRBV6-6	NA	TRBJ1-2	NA	CASSPTGDYGYTF	TGTGCCAGCAGCCCCACTGGGGATTATGGCTACACCTTC
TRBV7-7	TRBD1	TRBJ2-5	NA	CASSLAQGDLLYF	TGTGCCAGCAGCTTAGCACAGGGGGACCTCCTATACTTC
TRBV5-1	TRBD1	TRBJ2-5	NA	CASSLRTGHEETQYF	TGCGCCAGCAGCCTCCGGACAGGTCACGAAGAGACCCAGTACTTC
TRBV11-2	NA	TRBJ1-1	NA	CASSLERGGGQTEAFF	TGTGCCAGCAGCTTAGAGCGCGGAGGGGGGCAAACTGAAGCTTTCTTT
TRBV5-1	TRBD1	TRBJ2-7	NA	CASSLRQGAYEQYF	TGCGCCAGCAGCTTAAGACAGGGGGCCTACGAGCAGTACTTC
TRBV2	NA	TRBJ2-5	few	CASSELGLWVEQETQYF	TGTGCCAGCAGTGAGTTGGGGTTATGGGTGGAGCAAGAGACCCAGTACTTC
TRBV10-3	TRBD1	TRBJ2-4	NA	CAISDSRQGGDIQYF	TGTGCCATCAGTGACTCAAGACAGGGTGGTGACATTCAGTACTTC
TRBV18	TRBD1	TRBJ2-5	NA	CASSPGQGARETQYF	TGTGCCAGCTCACCAGGACAGGGGGCTCGGGAGACCCAGTACTTC
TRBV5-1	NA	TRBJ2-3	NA	CASSLVAGSADTQYF	TGCGCCAGCAGCTTGGTTGCAGGGTCCGCAGATACGCAGTATTTT
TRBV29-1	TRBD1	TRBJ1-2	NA	CSVERTGLYGYTF	TGCAGCGTTGAACGGACAGGACTTTATGGCTACACCTTC
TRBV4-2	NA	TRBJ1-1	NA	CASSQEYLGGNTEAFF	TGTGCCAGCAGCCAGGAGTATTTGGGGGGAAACACTGAAGCTTTCTTT
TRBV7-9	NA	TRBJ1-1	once	CASSSITGTEAFF	TGTGCCAGCAGCTCAATAACAGGGACTGAAGCTTTCTTT